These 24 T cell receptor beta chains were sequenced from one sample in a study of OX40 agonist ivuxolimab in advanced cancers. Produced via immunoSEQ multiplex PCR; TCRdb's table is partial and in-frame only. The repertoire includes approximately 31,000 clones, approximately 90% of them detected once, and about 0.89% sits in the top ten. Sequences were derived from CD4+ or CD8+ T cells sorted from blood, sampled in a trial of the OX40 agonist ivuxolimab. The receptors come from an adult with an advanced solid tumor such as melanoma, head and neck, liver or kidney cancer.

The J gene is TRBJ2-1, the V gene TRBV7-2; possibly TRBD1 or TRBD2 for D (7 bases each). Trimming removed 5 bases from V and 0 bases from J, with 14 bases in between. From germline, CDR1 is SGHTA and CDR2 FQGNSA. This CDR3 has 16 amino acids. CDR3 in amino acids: CASSQGGLSSYNEQFF. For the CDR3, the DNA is TGTGCCAGCAGCCAGGGGGGGTTAAGCTCCTACAATGAGCAGTTCTTC. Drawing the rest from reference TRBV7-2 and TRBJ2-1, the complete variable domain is GAGVSQSPSNKVTEKGKDVELRCDPISGHTALYWYRQSLGQGLEFLIYFQGNSAPDKSGLPSDRFSAERTGGSVSTLTIQRTQQEDSAVYLCASSQGGLSSYNEQFFGPGTRLTVL.

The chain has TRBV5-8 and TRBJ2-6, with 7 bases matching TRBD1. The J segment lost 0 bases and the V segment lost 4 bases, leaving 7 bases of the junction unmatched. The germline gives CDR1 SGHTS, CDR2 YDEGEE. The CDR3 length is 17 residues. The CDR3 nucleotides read TGTGCCAGCAGCCGCGGACAGGTCCCCTCTGGGGCCAACGTCCTGACTTTC. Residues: CASSRGQVPSGANVLTF.

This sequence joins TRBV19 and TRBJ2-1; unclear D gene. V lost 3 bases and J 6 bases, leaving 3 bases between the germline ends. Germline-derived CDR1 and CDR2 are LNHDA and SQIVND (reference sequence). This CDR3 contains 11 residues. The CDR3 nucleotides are TGTGCCAGTAGTATGCTCAATGAGCAGTTCTTC. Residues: CASSMLNEQFF.

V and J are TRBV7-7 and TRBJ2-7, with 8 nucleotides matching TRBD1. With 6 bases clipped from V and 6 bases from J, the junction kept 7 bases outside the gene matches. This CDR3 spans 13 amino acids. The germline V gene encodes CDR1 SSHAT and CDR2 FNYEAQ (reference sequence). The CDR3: CASSSGQGREQYF. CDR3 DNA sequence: TGTGCCAGCAGTTCCGGACAGGGCCGCGAGCAGTACTTC.

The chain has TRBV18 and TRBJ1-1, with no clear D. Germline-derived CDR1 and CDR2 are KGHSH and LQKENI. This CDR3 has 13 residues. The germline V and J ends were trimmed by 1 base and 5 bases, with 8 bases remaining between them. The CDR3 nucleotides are TGTGCCAGCTCACCACTATCGGGGACTGAAGCTTTCTTT. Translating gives CASSPLSGTEAFF.

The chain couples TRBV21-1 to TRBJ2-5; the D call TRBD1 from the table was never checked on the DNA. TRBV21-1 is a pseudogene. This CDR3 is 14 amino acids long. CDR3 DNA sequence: TGTGCCAGCAGCAAAGGGGCCAACAAAGAGACCCAGTACTTC. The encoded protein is CASSKGANKETQYF.

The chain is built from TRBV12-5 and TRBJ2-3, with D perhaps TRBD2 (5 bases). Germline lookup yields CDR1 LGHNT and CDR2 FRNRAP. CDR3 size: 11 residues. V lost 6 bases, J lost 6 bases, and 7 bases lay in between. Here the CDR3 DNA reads TGTGCTAGTGGACTAGTGGATACGCAGTATTTT. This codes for CASGLVDTQYF.

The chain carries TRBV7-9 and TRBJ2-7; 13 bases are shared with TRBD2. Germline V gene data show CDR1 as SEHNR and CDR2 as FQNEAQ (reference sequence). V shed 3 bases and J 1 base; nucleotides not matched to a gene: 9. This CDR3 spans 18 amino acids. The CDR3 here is CASSFRETSGGGSYEQYF. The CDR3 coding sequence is TGTGCCAGCAGCTTCCGCGAAACTAGCGGGGGGGGATCCTACGAGCAGTACTTC.

CDR3: CASTRGNSPLHF. Written as DNA, the CDR3 is TGTGCCAGCACGAGGGGTAATTCACCCCTCCACTTT. The chain links TRBV11-2 to TRBJ1-6; D might be TRBD1 (5 bases). V was shortened by 7 bases and J by 6 bases, with 7 bases between the two germline ends. This CDR3 spans 12 amino acids. In germline, CDR1 is SGHAT, CDR2 FQNNGV.

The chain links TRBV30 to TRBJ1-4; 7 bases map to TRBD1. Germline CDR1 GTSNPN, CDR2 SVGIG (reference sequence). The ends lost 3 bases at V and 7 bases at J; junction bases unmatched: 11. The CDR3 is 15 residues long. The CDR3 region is CAWRVGAGGLEKLFF. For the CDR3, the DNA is TGTGCCTGGAGAGTAGGAGCAGGGGGGCTTGAAAAACTGTTTTTT.

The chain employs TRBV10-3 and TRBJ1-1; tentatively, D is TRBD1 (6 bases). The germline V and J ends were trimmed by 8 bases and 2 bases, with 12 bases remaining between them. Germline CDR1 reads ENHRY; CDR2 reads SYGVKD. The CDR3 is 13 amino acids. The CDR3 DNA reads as TGTGCCATCGGGGGCGGCACAAACACTGAAGCTTTCTTT. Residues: CAIGGGTNTEAFF.

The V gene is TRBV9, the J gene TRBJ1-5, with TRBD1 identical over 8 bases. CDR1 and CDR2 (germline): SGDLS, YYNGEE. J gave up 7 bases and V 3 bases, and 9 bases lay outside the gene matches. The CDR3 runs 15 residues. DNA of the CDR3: TGTGCCAGCAGCGGCGGAGGACAGGGTAACCAGCCCCAGCATTTT. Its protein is CASSGGGQGNQPQHF.

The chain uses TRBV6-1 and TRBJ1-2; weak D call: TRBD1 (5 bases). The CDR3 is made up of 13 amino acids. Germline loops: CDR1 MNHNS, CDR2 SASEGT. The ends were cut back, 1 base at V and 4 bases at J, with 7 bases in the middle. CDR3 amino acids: CASSEGRAYGYTF. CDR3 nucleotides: TGTGCCAGCAGTGAAGGCAGGGCCTATGGCTACACCTTC.

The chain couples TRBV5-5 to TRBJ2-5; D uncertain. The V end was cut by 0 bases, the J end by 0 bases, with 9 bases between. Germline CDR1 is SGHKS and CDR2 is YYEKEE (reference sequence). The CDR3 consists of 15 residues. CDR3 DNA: TGTGCCAGCAGCTTGGGACTGCGGTACCAAGAGACCCAGTACTTC. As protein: CASSLGLRYQETQYF.

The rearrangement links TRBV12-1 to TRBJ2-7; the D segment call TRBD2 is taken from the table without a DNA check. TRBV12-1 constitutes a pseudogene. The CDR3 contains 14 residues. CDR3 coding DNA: TGTGCCAGCATTAGCTTGCGGGGGGCCTACGAGCAGTACTTC. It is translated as CASISLRGAYEQYF.

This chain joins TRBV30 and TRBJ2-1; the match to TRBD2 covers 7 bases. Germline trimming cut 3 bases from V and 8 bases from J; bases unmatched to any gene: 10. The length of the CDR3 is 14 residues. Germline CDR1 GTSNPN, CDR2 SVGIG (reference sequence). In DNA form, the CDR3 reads TGTGCCTGGAGGAGGGAGGGACTGAACGATGAGCAGTTCTTC. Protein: CAWRREGLNDEQFF.

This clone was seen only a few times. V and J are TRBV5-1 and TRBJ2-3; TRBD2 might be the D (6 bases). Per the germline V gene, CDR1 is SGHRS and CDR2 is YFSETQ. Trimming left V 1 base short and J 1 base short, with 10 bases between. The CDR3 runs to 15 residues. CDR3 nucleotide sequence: TGCGCCAGCAGCTTGAGGGGCGGGGGCACAGATACGCAGTATTTT. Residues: CASSLRGGGTDTQYF.

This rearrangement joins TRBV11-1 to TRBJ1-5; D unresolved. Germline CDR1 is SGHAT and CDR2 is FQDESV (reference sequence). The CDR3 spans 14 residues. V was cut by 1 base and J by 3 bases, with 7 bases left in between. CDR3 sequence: CASSLGRHNQPQHF. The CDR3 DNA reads TGTGCCAGCAGCTTAGGACGACACAATCAGCCCCAGCATTTT. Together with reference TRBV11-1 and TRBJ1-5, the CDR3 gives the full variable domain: EAEVAQSPRYKITEKSQAVAFWCDPISGHATLYWYRQILGQGPELLVQFQDESVVDDSQLPKDRFSAERLKGVDSTLKIQPAELGDSAMYLCASSLGRHNQPQHFGDGTRLSIL.

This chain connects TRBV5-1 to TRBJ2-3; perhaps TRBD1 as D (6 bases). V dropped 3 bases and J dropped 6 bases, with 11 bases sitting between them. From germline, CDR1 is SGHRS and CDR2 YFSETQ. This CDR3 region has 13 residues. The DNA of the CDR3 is TGCGCCAGCAGCTGGACAGACGGGGATACGCAGTATTTT. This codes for CASSWTDGDTQYF.

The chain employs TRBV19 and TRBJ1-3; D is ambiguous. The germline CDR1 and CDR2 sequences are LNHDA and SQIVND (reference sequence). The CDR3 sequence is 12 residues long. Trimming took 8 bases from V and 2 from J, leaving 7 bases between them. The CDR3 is CASSPAGNTIYF. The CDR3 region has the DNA TGTGCCAGTTCCCCGGCTGGAAACACCATATATTTT.

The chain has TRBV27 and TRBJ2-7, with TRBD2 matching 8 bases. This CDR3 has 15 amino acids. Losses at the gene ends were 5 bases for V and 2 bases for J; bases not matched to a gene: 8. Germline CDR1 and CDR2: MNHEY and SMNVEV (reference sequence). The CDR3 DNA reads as TGTGCCAGCAGTCAGCCGGGACTAGGGACCTACGAGCAGTACTTC. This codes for CASSQPGLGTYEQYF.

Here the CDR3 reads CASSLALQGAADTQYF. The CDR3 nucleotides are TGCGCCAGCAGCCTGGCGTTACAGGGGGCCGCAGATACGCAGTATTTT. The J gene is TRBJ2-3, the V gene TRBV5-1; 9 bases align to TRBD1. This CDR3 has 16 residues. The V segment lost 4 bases and the J segment 4 bases; nucleotides outside the gene matches: 10. The germline CDR1 and CDR2 sequences are SGHRS and YFSETQ.

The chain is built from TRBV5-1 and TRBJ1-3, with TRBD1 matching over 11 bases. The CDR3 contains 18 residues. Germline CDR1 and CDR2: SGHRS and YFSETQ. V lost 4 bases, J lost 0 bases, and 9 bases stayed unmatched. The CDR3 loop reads CASSITGTGGRSGNTIYF. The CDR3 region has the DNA TGCGCCAGCAGCATCACCGGGACAGGGGGGCGCTCTGGAAACACCATATATTTT.

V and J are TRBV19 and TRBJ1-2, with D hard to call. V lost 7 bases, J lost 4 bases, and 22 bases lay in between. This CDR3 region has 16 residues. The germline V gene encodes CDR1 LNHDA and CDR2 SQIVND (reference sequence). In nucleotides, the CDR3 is TGTGCCAGTATAATGGTTTCAAGTCCACGTACCTATGGCTACACCTTC. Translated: CASIMVSSPRTYGYTF.